This T cell receptor beta chain stems from a study of blood T cell repertoires in COVID-19. CDR3 length equals 15 residues. Germline assignment: CDR1 ENHRY and CDR2 SYGVKD. J was trimmed by 6 bases and V by 7 bases; bases with no gene match: 14. This table comes from immunoSEQ multiplex PCR, and its TCRdb copy is limited to in-frame clones, with some not included. The table includes about 340,000 clones, around 87% detected once. The material sequenced was peripheral blood. The receptor's source is a woman in her fifties or sixties with COVID-19, enrolled during active disease. The rearrangement uses TRBV10-3 and TRBJ2-7, with 8 bases lining up with TRBD2. CDR3 DNA sequence: TGTGCCATCACCGGAGGGACTAGGGGGTTTTTCGAGCAGTACTTC. Protein: CAITGGTRGFFEQYF.